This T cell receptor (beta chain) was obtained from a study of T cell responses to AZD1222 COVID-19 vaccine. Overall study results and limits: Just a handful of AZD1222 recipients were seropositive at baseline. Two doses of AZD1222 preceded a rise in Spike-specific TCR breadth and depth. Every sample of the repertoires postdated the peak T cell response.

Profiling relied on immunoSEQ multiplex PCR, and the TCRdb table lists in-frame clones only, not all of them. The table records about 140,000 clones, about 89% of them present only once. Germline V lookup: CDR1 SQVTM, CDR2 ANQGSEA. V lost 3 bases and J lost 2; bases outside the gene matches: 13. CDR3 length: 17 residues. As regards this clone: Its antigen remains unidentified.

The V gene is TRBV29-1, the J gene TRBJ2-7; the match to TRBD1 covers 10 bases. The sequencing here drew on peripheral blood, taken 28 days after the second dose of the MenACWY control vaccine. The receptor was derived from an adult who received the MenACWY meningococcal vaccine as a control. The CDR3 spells CSVDPPTRQGAPYEQYF. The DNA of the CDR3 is TGCAGCGTTGATCCCCCGACCCGACAGGGGGCCCCCTACGAGCAGTACTTC.